The T cell receptor (beta chain) under discussion was sequenced for a study of blood T cell repertoires in COVID-19. Germline CDR1 reads MNHEY; CDR2 reads SVGAGI. V lost 9 bases and J 2 bases, leaving 11 bases between the germline ends. The CDR3 has 13 residues. Assignments of participants to cohorts depended upon their own reported clinical history. Recovery meant two consecutive negative NP/OP PCR tests, professional clearance, or resolved symptoms. Here immunoSEQ multiplex PCR was the method, and the copy in TCRdb shows in-frame clones only, minus some. Of a few hundred thousand clones in the sample, around 85% were seen once.

The sequence came from a woman in her sixties or seventies who had recovered from COVID-19. Sequenced input: PBMCs or T cells enriched from blood (not recorded which). This chain connects TRBV6-5 to TRBJ1-5; D is possibly TRBD1 (5 bases). The DNA of the CDR3 is TGTGCCAGTATTGGCAGGGGCAATCAGCCCCAGCATTTT. This translates into CASIGRGNQPQHF.